A single sample gave rise to the 16 T cell receptor beta chains below, sequenced in a study of chemoradiotherapy in HPV16-positive cancers. Repertoires were generated with immunoSEQ multiplex PCR, while TCRdb's copy carries only in-frame clones and drops some. The profile shows some 8,600 clones, 85% to 90% of them singletons. Sequenced material: blood, taken from a patient who underwent chemoradiotherapy. These TCRs come from a human donor with HPV-associated anogenital cancer.

The CDR3 DNA reads as TGTGCCAGCAGTTTATTATCGGGGTACGGCTACACCTTC. Protein product: CASSLLSGYGYTF. The chain recombines TRBV28 with TRBJ1-2; D not certain. Looked up from germline, CDR1 is MDHEN and CDR2 is SYDVKM. The ends were cut back, 1 base at V and 8 bases at J, with 11 bases in the middle. The CDR3 sequence is 13 residues long.

The chain is built from TRBV28 and TRBJ2-6, with a weak D call TRBD2 (5 bases). From germline, CDR1 is MDHEN and CDR2 SYDVKM. Trimming pared 0 bases from V and 2 bases from J, leaving 14 bases between. The CDR3 extends over 18 amino acids. The CDR3 sequence is CASSLWDLSGTGANVLTF. CDR3 nucleotide sequence: TGTGCCAGCAGTTTATGGGATTTAAGCGGCACTGGGGCCAACGTCCTGACTTTC.

The chain links TRBV30 to TRBJ1-3, with a weak D call TRBD1 (6 bases). The CDR3 extends over 13 amino acids. In germline, CDR1 is GTSNPN, CDR2 SVGIG (reference sequence). Trimming shortened V by 2 bases and J by 8 bases, and 13 bases separated the two germline ends. The CDR3: CAWSPGGRDTIYF. In DNA, the CDR3 is TGTGCCTGGAGTCCCGGGGGCAGGGACACCATATATTTT.

V gene TRBV7-9 combines with J gene TRBJ2-3; 8 bases match TRBD1. The CDR3 covers 16 residues. The germline gives CDR1 SEHNR, CDR2 FQNEAQ (reference sequence). The V gene end was trimmed by 5 bases and the J gene end by 2 bases; junction bases not matched to a gene: 9. The DNA for the CDR3 is TGTGCCAGCAGCCCCTGGGACAGGTCGTTCACAGATACGCAGTATTTT. Translating it yields CASSPWDRSFTDTQYF.

The chain's CDR3 is CASSWERGDGAFF. CDR3 nucleotide sequence: TGTGCCAGCAGCTGGGAGAGGGGCGATGGAGCTTTCTTT. The chain is built from TRBV6-1 and TRBJ1-1; a possible D gene is TRBD1 (5 bases). CDR3 size: 13 residues. V was pared by 6 bases and J by 10 bases, with 18 bases between. Germline-derived CDR1 and CDR2 are MNHNS and SASEGT.

The chain couples TRBV6-1 to TRBJ1-1; possible D gene TRBD1, 6 bases. CDR3 length equals 13 residues. Per germline, CDR1 MNHNS and CDR2 SASEGT. Trimming cost V 4 bases and J 1 base, with 7 bases left between them. In nucleotides, the CDR3 is TGTGCCAGCAGTGGACAGGAGAACACTGAAGCTTTCTTT. Translating gives CASSGQENTEAFF.

V is TRBV28 and J is TRBJ1-2, with 7 bases matching TRBD1. Trimming at V came to 3 bases and at J to 12 bases, leaving 10 bases not matched to a gene. The CDR3 has 13 amino acids. Germline V gene data show CDR1 as MDHEN and CDR2 as SYDVKM. The CDR3 DNA reads as TGTGCCAGCAGTTTTGGCAGGGGGAAGTATCACACCTTC. It specifies CASSFGRGKYHTF.

The V gene is TRBV19, the J gene TRBJ2-3, with no clear D. V was trimmed by 8 bases and J by 0 bases, leaving 12 bases between them. The CDR3 extends over 14 amino acids. Looked up from germline, CDR1 is LNHDA and CDR2 is SQIVND (reference sequence). The DNA for the CDR3 is TGTGCCAGTGGTCGCTCGGGTAGCACAGATACGCAGTATTTT. This translates into CASGRSGSTDTQYF.

The rearrangement uses TRBV5-8 and TRBJ1-4; D unresolved. The CDR3 totals 14 residues. The germline CDR1 and CDR2 sequences are SGHTS and YDEGEE. V was cut by 4 bases and J by 11 bases, with 18 bases left in between. The CDR3 loop reads CASSGSVLNPKLFF. The DNA for the CDR3 is TGTGCCAGCAGCGGGTCGGTACTCAACCCTAAACTGTTTTTT.

V is TRBV5-6 and J is TRBJ1-6, with TRBD1 matching over 9 bases. This CDR3 has 14 amino acids. V shed 3 bases and J 10 bases; nucleotides not matched to a gene: 5. From germline, CDR1 is SGHDT and CDR2 YYEEEE. DNA of the CDR3: TGTGCCAGCAGCTCACAGGGGGCAAGGTCACCCCTCCACTTT. Its protein is CASSSQGARSPLHF. Filled out from reference TRBV5-6 and TRBJ1-6, the complete variable domain reads DAGVTQSPTHLIKTRGQQVTLRCSPKSGHDTVSWYQQALGQGPQFIFQYYEEEERQRGNFPDRFSGHQFPNYSSELNVNALLLGDSALYLCASSSQGARSPLHFGNGTRLTVT.

The chain carries TRBV6-4 and TRBJ2-3; 14 nucleotides align to TRBD2. The J segment lost 1 base and the V segment lost 2 bases, leaving 5 bases of the junction unmatched. CDR1 and CDR2 (germline): MRHNA, SNTAGT. There are 18 residues in the CDR3. The CDR3 sequence: CASSDGTSGSEGTDTQYF. The CDR3 DNA follows: TGTGCCAGCAGTGACGGGACTAGCGGGAGTGAAGGCACAGATACGCAGTATTTT.

The chain links TRBV18 to TRBJ1-4; 7 bases line up with TRBD1. The CDR3 is made up of 14 amino acids. V gave up 3 bases and J gave up 7 bases; unmatched junction bases: 5. Germline CDR1 is KGHSH and CDR2 is LQKENI. CDR3 nucleotides: TGTGCCAGCTCACCCGGACAGGAACTTGAAAAACTGTTTTTT. The encoded protein is CASSPGQELEKLFF.

This chain uses TRBV9 with TRBJ1-1; 9 nucleotides match TRBD1. CDR1 SGDLS and CDR2 YYNGEE come from the germline V gene. The CDR3 runs 13 residues. V lost 3 bases and J lost 7; bases outside the gene matches: 4. CDR3 sequence: CASSGDRVGEAFF. The CDR3 nucleotides are TGTGCCAGCAGCGGGGACAGGGTCGGTGAAGCTTTCTTT.

The chain links TRBV7-9 to TRBJ2-2; 9 bases map to TRBD2. Germline V gene data show CDR1 as SEHNR and CDR2 as FQNEAQ (reference sequence). The CDR3 runs to 14 residues. J gave up 6 bases and V 3 bases, and 2 bases lay outside the gene matches. CDR3 region: CASSLAGGPGELFF. The CDR3 coding sequence is TGTGCCAGCAGCTTGGCGGGAGGGCCCGGGGAGCTGTTTTTT. Filled out from reference TRBV7-9 and TRBJ2-2, the complete variable domain reads DTGVSQNPRHKITKRGQNVTFRCDPISEHNRLYWYRQTLGQGPEFLTYFQNEAQLEKSRLLSDRFSAERPKGSFSTLEIQRTEQGDSAMYLCASSLAGGPGELFFGEGSRLTVL.

The rearrangement uses TRBV28 and TRBJ1-2; TRBD1 matches 8 bases. Germline CDR1 and CDR2: MDHEN and SYDVKM. This CDR3 has 15 amino acids. Germline trimming cut 5 bases from V and 4 bases from J; bases unmatched to any gene: 9. CDR3 region: CASSVGTGGFYGYTF. In nucleotides, the CDR3 is TGTGCCAGCAGTGTCGGGACAGGTGGTTTCTATGGCTACACCTTC.

The chain joins TRBV19 to TRBJ2-3, with TRBD2 matching 11 bases. With V trimmed by 3 bases and J by 4 bases, 18 bases remained unmatched. This CDR3 has 20 amino acids. Germline assignment: CDR1 LNHDA and CDR2 SQIVND (reference sequence). The CDR3 sequence: CASSIPPGLAGGTSSDTQYF. Here the CDR3 DNA reads TGTGCCAGTAGTATTCCTCCCGGGCTAGCGGGAGGAACATCATCAGATACGCAGTATTTT.